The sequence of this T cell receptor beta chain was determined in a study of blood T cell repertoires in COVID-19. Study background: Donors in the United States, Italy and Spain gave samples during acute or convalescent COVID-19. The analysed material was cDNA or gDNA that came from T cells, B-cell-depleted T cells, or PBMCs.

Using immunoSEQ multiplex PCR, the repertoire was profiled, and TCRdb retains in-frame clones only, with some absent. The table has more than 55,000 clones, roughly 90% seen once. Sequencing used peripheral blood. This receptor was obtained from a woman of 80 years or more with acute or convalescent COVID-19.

Here the CDR3 DNA reads TGTGCCAGCCGGACTATCCGCACAGATACGCAGTATTTT. Its protein product is CASRTIRTDTQYF. The V and J genes are TRBV28 and TRBJ2-3; perhaps TRBD2 as D (6 bases). V was cut by 8 bases and J by 1 base, with 10 bases left in between. Germline V gene sequence: CDR1 MDHEN, CDR2 SYDVKM. This CDR3 has 13 residues.